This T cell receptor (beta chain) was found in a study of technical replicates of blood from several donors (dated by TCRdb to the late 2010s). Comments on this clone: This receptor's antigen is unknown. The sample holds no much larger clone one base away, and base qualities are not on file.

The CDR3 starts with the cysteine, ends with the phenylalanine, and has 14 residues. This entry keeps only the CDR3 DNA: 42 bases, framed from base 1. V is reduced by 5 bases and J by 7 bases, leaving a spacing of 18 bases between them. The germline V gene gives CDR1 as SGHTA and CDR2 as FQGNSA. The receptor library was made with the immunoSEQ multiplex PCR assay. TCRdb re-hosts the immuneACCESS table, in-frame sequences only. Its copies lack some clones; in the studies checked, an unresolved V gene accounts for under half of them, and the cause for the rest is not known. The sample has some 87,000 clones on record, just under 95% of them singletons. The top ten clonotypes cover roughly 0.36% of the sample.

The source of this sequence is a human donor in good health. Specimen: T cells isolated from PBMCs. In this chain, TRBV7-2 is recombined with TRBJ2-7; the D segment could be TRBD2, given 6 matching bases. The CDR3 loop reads CASSVSAMGGEQYF. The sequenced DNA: TGTGCCAGCAGCGTTAGCGCGATGGGGGGTGAGCAGTACTTC.